These 31 T cell receptor beta chains originate from one sample sequenced in a study of blood T cell repertoires in COVID-19. Data came from immunoSEQ multiplex PCR; TCRdb stores just in-frame clones and leaves some out. Here the sample spans under 300,000 clones, around 87% being singletons. The sequenced material came from peripheral blood. These receptors all stem from a woman aged 55-75 years with COVID-19, enrolled during active disease.

V is TRBV9 and J is TRBJ1-6; 7 nucleotides align to TRBD1. CDR1 SGDLS and CDR2 YYNGEE come from the germline V gene. Losses at the gene ends were 0 bases for V and 6 bases for J; bases not matched to a gene: 3. The CDR3 covers 15 residues. CDR3 DNA: TGTGCCAGCAGCGTAGCGGCAGGGGGTAATTCACCCCTCCACTTT. Translated: CASSVAAGGNSPLHF. The whole variable domain, filled in from reference TRBV9 and TRBJ1-6, reads DSGVTQTPKHLITATGQRVTLRCSPRSGDLSVYWYQQSLDQGLQFLIQYYNGEERAKGNILERFSAQQFPDLHSELNLSSLELGDSALYFCASSVAAGGNSPLHFGNGTRLTVT.

The chain couples TRBV19 to TRBJ1-1; D not resolved. This CDR3 comprises 15 residues. V was trimmed by 6 bases and J by 1 base, leaving 15 bases between them. The V gene's germline CDR1 is LNHDA and CDR2 SQIVND (reference sequence). The DNA for the CDR3 is TGTGCCAGTAGAGGAGGGTCTTATACGAACACTGAAGCTTTCTTT. Residues: CASRGGSYTNTEAFF.

The chain is built from TRBV7-2 and TRBJ1-2; D is ambiguous. Germline CDR1 is SGHTA and CDR2 is FQGNSA. V was trimmed by 5 bases and J by 0 bases, leaving 13 bases between them. This CDR3 has 15 residues. The CDR3 bases are TGTGCCAGCAGCCTTCAGGCAGCCGCTAACTATGGCTACACCTTC. Encoded protein: CASSLQAAANYGYTF. The full variable domain, with the rest looked up from reference TRBV7-2 and TRBJ1-2, is GAGVSQSPSNKVTEKGKDVELRCDPISGHTALYWYRQSLGQGLEFLIYFQGNSAPDKSGLPSDRFSAERTGGSVSTLTIQRTQQEDSAVYLCASSLQAAANYGYTFGSGTRLTVV.

The chain is built from TRBV7-3 and TRBJ2-1; D possibly corresponds to TRBD2 (7 bases). Germline lookup yields CDR1 SGHTA and CDR2 FQGTGA. CDR3 size: 15 residues. The germline V and J ends were trimmed by 5 bases and 10 bases, with 21 bases remaining between them. The CDR3, as DNA: TGTGCCAGCAGCCCCTTACGCGGGGGCCCGTTGGAGCAGTTCTTC. Its protein product is CASSPLRGGPLEQFF.

This chain links TRBV3-1 (or the pseudogene TRBV3-2) with TRBJ2-3, with D possibly being TRBD1 (5 bases). CDR1 LGHDT and CDR2 YNNKEL come from the germline V gene (reference sequence). The CDR3 spans 14 residues. V lost 1 base to trimming and J lost 2 bases, with 7 bases between them. CDR3 sequence: CASSQGGYTDTQYF. CDR3 sequence (DNA): TGTGCCAGCAGCCAAGGGGGCTACACAGATACGCAGTATTTT.

The V gene is TRBV10-3, the J gene TRBJ1-1, with 7 bases fitting TRBD1. Germline CDR1 and CDR2: ENHRY and SYGVKD. There are 15 residues in the CDR3. With V trimmed by 6 bases and J by 3 bases, 10 bases remained unmatched. CDR3 in DNA: TGTGCCATCAGGATGACAGGGCTCGGGGACACTGAAGCTTTCTTT. Encoded protein: CAIRMTGLGDTEAFF.

The CDR3 here is CASSQERFFTGTANQPQHF. In DNA form, the CDR3 reads TGCGCCAGCAGCCAAGAGCGTTTCTTTACCGGGACAGCAAATCAGCCCCAGCATTTT. The chain uses TRBV4-3 and TRBJ1-5; TRBD1 agrees at 7 bases. The CDR3 covers 19 residues. The germline V gene encodes CDR1 LGHNA and CDR2 YSLEER. V shed 0 bases, J shed 4 bases, and the junction held 15 bases outside the gene matches.

The chain couples TRBV18 to TRBJ1-3; TRBD1 matches at 7 bases. Germline V gives CDR1 KGHSH, CDR2 LQKENI. J was trimmed by 0 bases and V by 3 bases; bases with no gene match: 8. CDR3 length equals 17 residues. Here the CDR3 DNA reads TGTGCCAGCTCACCGATTTTCGACAGGGTCTCTGGAAACACCATATATTTT. It is translated as CASSPIFDRVSGNTIYF.

The chain uses TRBV7-2 and TRBJ1-6, with TRBD1 matching over 8 bases. The CDR3 is 16 amino acids. Trimming removed 0 bases from V and 10 bases from J; junction bases left unmatched: 8. Germline-derived CDR1 and CDR2 are SGHTA and FQGNSA. This CDR3 reads CASSLAPTGGQSPLHF. The CDR3 DNA sequence: TGTGCCAGCAGCTTAGCGCCCACAGGGGGGCAATCACCCCTCCACTTT.

The chain uses TRBV7-2 and TRBJ1-4; D is possibly TRBD1 (5 bases). In germline, CDR1 is SGHTA, CDR2 FQGNSA. This CDR3 region has 14 residues. Trimming took 5 bases from V and 5 from J, leaving 12 bases between them. CDR3 in amino acids: CASSPRGGNEKLFF. CDR3 DNA: TGTGCCAGCAGCCCTCGCGGGGGGAATGAAAAACTGTTTTTT.

The chain carries TRBV6-2 or TRBV6-3 and TRBJ2-7; D may be TRBD2 (6 bases). This CDR3 spans 15 amino acids. The germline V gene has CDR1 MNHEY and CDR2 SVGEGT. Trimming cost V 0 bases and J 3 bases, with 12 bases left between them. The CDR3: CASSYSRRADYEQYF. For the CDR3, the DNA is TGTGCCAGCAGTTACTCGAGGAGGGCCGACTACGAGCAGTACTTC.

This clone was counted ten times or more. The chain joins TRBV6-1 to TRBJ2-1, with 12 bases matching TRBD2. Germline CDR1 and CDR2: MNHNS and SASEGT. The trim removed 2 bases at V and 4 bases at J, leaving 0 bases unmatched. The length of the CDR3 is 15 residues. The CDR3 is CASSELAGGYNEQFF. In DNA form, the CDR3 reads TGTGCCAGCAGTGAACTAGCGGGGGGGTACAATGAGCAGTTCTTC.

The CDR3 reads CASSTHDRVLTRLGKETQYF. CDR3 DNA sequence: TGCGCCAGCAGCACCCACGACAGAGTGTTGACTCGTTTGGGCAAAGAGACCCAGTACTTC. This chain links TRBV5-1 with TRBJ2-5; the D gene is possibly TRBD1 (5 bases). CDR3 size: 20 residues. Trimming took off 4 bases at V and 3 bases at J, with 31 bases between the two ends. Germline lookup yields CDR1 SGHRS and CDR2 YFSETQ.

The chain carries TRBV4-3 and TRBJ1-2; D unclear. The CDR3 consists of 18 residues. Trimming pared 1 base from V and 2 bases from J, leaving 20 bases between. Germline V gene sequence: CDR1 LGHNA, CDR2 YSLEER. CDR3 DNA sequence: TGCGCCAGCAGCCAAGTAAGGATCGCTGGGTGGGAGAACTATGGCTACACCTTC. This translates into CASSQVRIAGWENYGYTF.

CDR3 DNA: TGCGCCAGCAGCCAAGCCCCTCGGCTAGCGGGGCCGTACACAGATACGCAGTATTTT. Encoded protein: CASSQAPRLAGPYTDTQYF. This chain joins TRBV4-3 and TRBJ2-3, with 9 bases identical to TRBD2. Germline lookup yields CDR1 LGHNA and CDR2 YSLEER. V gave up 1 base and J gave up 2 bases; unmatched junction bases: 13. The CDR3 is made up of 19 amino acids.

This clone was picked up one time. V gene TRBV18 combines with J gene TRBJ2-5; D remains unclear. The V gene lost 2 bases and the J gene lost 2 bases, with 12 bases spanning the gap. This CDR3 spans 15 amino acids. Germline CDR1 reads KGHSH; CDR2 reads LQKENI. This chain's CDR3 is CASSPTLPPQETQYF. The CDR3 region has the DNA TGTGCCAGCTCACCAACTTTACCCCCGCAAGAGACCCAGTACTTC.

The chain is built from TRBV6-5 and TRBJ1-2; D unresolved. The CDR3 is 15 residues long. V lost 0 bases to trimming and J lost 0 bases, with 8 bases between them. Germline V gene sequence: CDR1 MNHEY, CDR2 SVGAGI. The CDR3 loop reads CASSYSTRTNYGYTF. CDR3 DNA: TGTGCCAGCAGTTACTCGACCAGGACTAACTATGGCTACACCTTC.

This clone was counted a single time. This rearrangement joins TRBV30 to TRBJ2-3, with a weak D call TRBD2 (6 bases). The germline V and J ends were trimmed by 0 bases and 5 bases, with 15 bases remaining between them. CDR1 and CDR2 from the germline V gene are GTSNPN and SVGIG (reference sequence). This CDR3 has 15 residues. The CDR3 protein is CAWSVHGGLVDTQYF. The CDR3 DNA sequence: TGTGCCTGGAGTGTACATGGAGGGTTGGTAGATACGCAGTATTTT. The variable domain in full, with the rest retrieved from reference TRBV30 and TRBJ2-3, is SQTIHQWPATLVQPVGSPLSLECTVEGTSNPNLYWYRQAAGRGLQLLFYSVGIGQISSEVPQNLSASRPQDRQFILSSKKLLLSDSGFYLCAWSVHGGLVDTQYFGPGTRLTVL.

The chain is built from TRBV15 and TRBJ2-5; TRBD1 might be the D (6 bases). The germline gives CDR1 LNHNV, CDR2 YYDKDF (reference sequence). This CDR3 is built from 15 residues. Trimming left V 3 bases short and J 7 bases short, with 18 bases between. This CDR3 reads CATSSSGVGGATQYF. The CDR3 nucleotides are TGTGCCACCAGCAGCTCAGGGGTTGGGGGTGCGACCCAGTACTTC.

This clone was recorded once. The genes are TRBV10-3 and TRBJ2-7, with 9 nucleotides matching TRBD1. CDR1 is ENHRY and CDR2 is SYGVKD in the germline V gene. The CDR3 is made up of 14 amino acids. J lost 0 bases, V lost 10 bases, and 7 bases had no gene match. The CDR3, as DNA: TGTGCCACGAAGGACAGGGGAAGCTCCTACGAGCAGTACTTC. Translated, it gives CATKDRGSSYEQYF.

The chain uses TRBV18 and TRBJ1-1, with D hard to call. V was pared by 6 bases and J by 7 bases, with 9 bases between. This CDR3 has 11 residues. Germline V gives CDR1 KGHSH, CDR2 LQKENI. CDR3 sequence reads: CASSYEFEAFF. CDR3 coding DNA: TGTGCCAGCTCCTATGAGTTTGAAGCTTTCTTT. Using reference TRBV18 and TRBJ1-1 for the parts outside the CDR3, the full variable domain is NAGVMQNPRHLVRRRGQEARLRCSPMKGHSHVYWYRQLPEEGLKFMVYLQKENIIDESGMPKERFSAEFPKEGPSILRIQQVVRGDSAAYFCASSYEFEAFFGQGTRLTVV.

V usage is TRBV6-5 and J usage is TRBJ2-7; a possible D gene is TRBD1 (5 bases). V shed 8 bases and J shed 1 base, with 18 bases lying between them. Germline CDR1 and CDR2: MNHEY and SVGAGI. This CDR3 has 15 residues. The CDR3 loop is CASQGGPTRSYEQYF. In DNA form, the CDR3 reads TGTGCCAGCCAGGGCGGTCCCACTCGTTCCTACGAGCAGTACTTC.

The gene calls are TRBV6-5 and TRBJ2-1, with D possibly TRBD1 on 5 matching bases. Germline lookup yields CDR1 MNHEY and CDR2 SVGAGI. Trimming pared 0 bases from V and 12 bases from J, leaving 15 bases between. CDR3 length equals 14 residues. In nucleotides, the CDR3 is TGTGCCAGCAGTTACTCGATGGAAGCAGGGCGGCAGTTCTTC. Its protein is CASSYSMEAGRQFF.

The chain joins TRBV9 to TRBJ1-2; D might be TRBD1 (6 bases). This CDR3 is built from 14 residues. The V end lost 3 bases, the J end lost 4 bases, and 13 bases lay between the germline ends. The V gene's germline CDR1 is SGDLS and CDR2 YYNGEE. CDR3: CASSAPDSPYGYTF. CDR3 in DNA: TGTGCCAGCAGCGCCCCGGACAGCCCCTATGGCTACACCTTC.

V usage is TRBV2 and J usage is TRBJ2-7; D possibly corresponds to TRBD2 (6 bases). This CDR3 contains 15 residues. Per the germline V gene, CDR1 is SNHLY and CDR2 is FYNNEI. Between the trimmed V and J ends, which lost 6 bases and 3 bases, there was a span of 18 bases. The CDR3 reads CASSAGEGGVYEQYF. CDR3 DNA: TGTGCCAGCAGCGCGGGTGAAGGAGGGGTCTACGAGCAGTACTTC. Together with reference TRBV2 and TRBJ2-7, the CDR3 gives the full variable domain: EPEVTQTPSHQVTQMGQEVILRCVPISNHLYFYWYRQILGQKVEFLVSFYNNEISEKSEIFDDQFSVERPDGSNFTLKIRSTKLEDSAMYFCASSAGEGGVYEQYFGPGTRLTVT.

CDR3 sequence reads: CASSLVRGNYGYTF. Written as DNA, the CDR3 is TGTGCCAGCAGCTTAGTTCGGGGAAACTATGGCTACACCTTC. The chain joins TRBV7-8 to TRBJ1-2; no clear D. The germline CDR1 and CDR2 sequences are SGHVS and FQNEAQ. The CDR3 covers 14 residues. Trimming left V 1 base short and J 2 bases short, with 8 bases between. Based on the CDR3 plus reference TRBV7-8 and TRBJ1-2, the full variable domain is GAGVSQSPRYKVAKRGQDVALRCDPISGHVSLFWYQQALGQGPEFLTYFQNEAQLDKSGLPSDRFFAERPEGSVSTLKIQRTQQEDSAVYLCASSLVRGNYGYTFGSGTRLTVV.

The chain recombines TRBV7-3 with TRBJ2-3; D is perhaps TRBD1 (7 bases). Germline V gene lookup returns CDR1 SGHTA and CDR2 FQGTGA. With 5 bases removed from V and 8 bases from J, the gap between germline ends came to 14 bases. CDR3 length equals 13 residues. The CDR3, as DNA: TGTGCCAGCAGCGTCTCCCAGGGGGGTACGCAGTATTTT. This gives the protein CASSVSQGGTQYF.

V gene TRBV6-2 or TRBV6-3 combines with J gene TRBJ1-4; unclear D gene. Germline CDR1 reads MNHEY; CDR2 reads SVGEGT. The V end was cut by 4 bases, the J end by 11 bases, with 11 bases between. This CDR3 comprises 12 residues. In DNA, the CDR3 is TGTGCCAGCAGTTTTGATGGCCCCAAACTGTTTTTT. Its protein product is CASSFDGPKLFF.

The rearrangement links TRBV19 to TRBJ1-5; maybe TRBD1 (5 bases). V lost 1 base to trimming and J lost 7 bases, with 11 bases between them. Germline V gene data show CDR1 as LNHDA and CDR2 as SQIVND (reference sequence). The CDR3 runs 14 residues. The CDR3, as DNA: TGTGCCAGTAGTATAGGGCAGGGAAGGCAGCCCCAGCATTTT. Protein: CASSIGQGRQPQHF.

CDR3 in amino acids: CASSQSGANVLTF. The CDR3 DNA reads TGTGCCAGCAGTCAGTCTGGGGCCAACGTCCTGACTTTC. V gene TRBV12-3 or TRBV12-4 combines with J gene TRBJ2-6, with D hard to call. The CDR3 covers 13 residues. Trimming removed 5 bases from V and 1 base from J, with 3 bases in between.

This chain joins TRBV3-1 (or the pseudogene TRBV3-2) and TRBJ2-3; 10 bases agree with TRBD2. Trimming took 2 bases from V and 1 from J; bases not matched to a gene: 0. This CDR3 comprises 15 residues. Per the germline V gene, CDR1 is LGHDT and CDR2 is YNNKEL (reference sequence). This CDR3 is CASSQTSGGTDTQYF. CDR3 DNA: TGTGCCAGCAGCCAAACTAGCGGGGGCACAGATACGCAGTATTTT.